This entry is about one TCR beta chain. Which antigen it targets is not known. Base qualities are missing; no much larger clone stands one base away. This sample was taken from a study of blood T cell repertoires in COVID-19 (dated by TCRdb to 2020 to 2022). Describing the broader study: Collaborator samples came from the United States, Italy and Spain and covered acute and convalescent phases of COVID-19. The samples were drawn from two sources: the first 160 participants of the ongoing ImmuneRACE study, and fewer than 1,500 subjects contributed by 6 global collaborators. A de-identified subject ID, COVID-19 status, age in years and sex were almost always included in the sample metadata. The repertoires were released in a freely available public database meant as a resource for research on the immune response to SARS-CoV-2. Where HLA class I and class II types were available, the types were taken from metadata supplied by the sample provider, not from assay-based typing. Subjects who had been exposed to COVID-19, were actively infected with it, or had recovered from it provided the deeply sampled blood TCRbeta repertoires that made up the dataset. The material from the prospective study consisted of cDNA or gDNA derived from T cells, B-cell-depleted T cells, or PBMCs. The investigation overall reported the following: How much clinical and demographic metadata was included differed by source and by participant, and the metadata was provided uncurated.

TCRbeta CDR3 regions were amplified from genomic DNA by means of the immunoSEQ Assay, a bias-controlled multiplex PCR. On the study's bioinformatics: The number of nucleated cells in each sample was estimated from the amplification of reference gene primers within the assay. Sequence reads were collapsed and filtered to measure the absolute abundance of every unique TCRbeta CDR3 rearrangement. For each sample, productive Simpson clonality was calculated by taking the square root of Simpson's diversity index across productive rearrangements. The table was pulled from immuneACCESS by TCRdb, which kept in-frame rearrangements only. Such tables lose some clones; where checked, under half of the loss comes from unresolved V genes, and the rest has no known cause. The V and J calls and the clone size are those of that table, but D and trimming were determined from the DNA. This sample is represented by some 60,000 clones; more than 90% of them were singletons. The ten top clones hold about 6% of the sample.

Measured from the cysteine to the phenylalanine, the CDR3 is 13 residues long. The sequence is cut down to CDR3 DNA, 39 bases in frame from base 1. CDR1 and CDR2, per the germline V gene, are SGHVS and FQNEAQ. Trimming leaves V shorter by 5 bases and J shorter by 3 bases, with the junction holding 4 bases beyond the gene matches. Collaborating institutions collected whole blood in K2EDTA tubes following their own protocols. For TCRbeta analysis, collaborators shipped samples as frozen whole blood, isolated PBMCs, or DNA extracted from either of those sample types. The sequence joins TRBV7-8 to TRBJ2-7; 7 bases in between match TRBD1. This clonotype originated in a human donor in a cohort sampled during active COVID-19. The material sequenced was peripheral blood. The CDR3 reads as follows: CASSAWDSYEQYF. The DNA sequence is given as TGTGCCAGCAGCGCATGGGACAGCTACGAGCAGTACTTC.